This T cell receptor beta chain was captured by sequencing in a study of cytomegalovirus exposure and HLA in healthy donors. Samples came from healthy bone marrow donors. The primer mix had 60 Vbeta and 13 Jbeta primers. Here immunoSEQ multiplex PCR was the method, and the copy in TCRdb shows in-frame clones only, minus some. The sample lists 150,000 to 200,000 clones, approximately 71% occurring once. Worth noting for this clone: The antigen is undetermined.

Study results and limitations: TCR beta V- and J-gene trimming, according to a later analysis, was linked to a missense DCLRE1C variant. Donors belonging to an Asian-associated ancestry cluster reportedly showed fewer N-insertions in productive TCRs than the roughly 680-donor mean, according to what a later analysis found. Per a prior analysis, the majority of TCR beta V segments were productive roughly 90% or roughly 30% of the time.

The ends were cut back, 5 bases at V and 0 bases at J, with 10 bases in the middle. This CDR3 comprises 15 residues. Germline V gives CDR1 LNHDA, CDR2 SQIVND (reference sequence). V usage is TRBV19 and J usage is TRBJ1-4, with D hard to call. Sequenced sample: PBMCs. The sequence was collected from a woman in her forties in good health and CMV-seropositive. CDR3 in DNA: TGTGCCAGTAGTCCAAACAGAGCAACTAATGAAAAACTGTTTTTT. As protein: CASSPNRATNEKLFF.